These 30 T cell receptor beta chains originate from one sample sequenced in a study of blood T cell repertoires in COVID-19 (dated by TCRdb to the early 2020s). The library was made by the immunoSEQ multiplex PCR assay. Sourced from immuneACCESS, this table was stored by TCRdb with only in-frame sequences that have V and J called. A share of the clones is absent; for the studies checked, an unresolved V gene accounts for under half, and the remainder has no known explanation. This sample comprises about 220,000 clones, more than 75% of them detected only once. 1.5% to 2% of the sample lies in the top ten. Sequencing was carried out using peripheral blood. These receptors originate from a man in his forties with active or convalescent COVID-19.

The chain recombines TRBV6-4 with TRBJ2-1, with TRBD2 matching 10 bases. Germline assignment: CDR1 MRHNA and CDR2 SNTAGT. CDR3 length: 15 residues. V dropped 5 bases and J dropped 3; count of bases not matched to a gene: 4. CDR3 sequence: CASSTSGRGYNEQFF. The CDR3 DNA reads TGTGCCAGCAGTACAAGCGGGAGGGGCTACAATGAGCAGTTCTTC.

In its sample, this clone was seen once. V and J are TRBV7-8 and TRBJ1-5, with 10 bases matching TRBD1. V lost 1 base and J lost 0; bases outside the gene matches: 0. Germline V gives CDR1 SGHVS, CDR2 FQNEAQ. This CDR3 has 16 residues. The CDR3 DNA reads as TGTGCCAGCAGCTTAGGGACAGGGGGTAGCAATCAGCCCCAGCATTTT. Translated: CASSLGTGGSNQPQHF.

The chain joins TRBV7-2 to TRBJ2-5; D might be TRBD1 (6 bases). This CDR3 is built from 13 residues. V lost 1 base and J lost 4, with 7 bases in between. Germline values: CDR1 SGHTA, CDR2 FQGNSA. CDR3 DNA: TGTGCCAGCAGCTTAGGACAGGCAGAGACCCAGTACTTC. Its translation: CASSLGQAETQYF.

The sample holds one count of this clone. The gene calls are TRBV29-1 and TRBJ1-2; D is possibly TRBD1 (6 bases). Trimming took 6 bases from V and 10 from J, leaving 24 bases between them. CDR3 length: 14 amino acids. Germline CDR1 is SQVTM and CDR2 is ANQGSEA. DNA for the CDR3: TGCAGCGTCGCGTCGCTTGGTTGGACAGACAACTACACCTTC. It yields the protein CSVASLGWTDNYTF. Supplemented by reference TRBV29-1 and TRBJ1-2, the full variable domain reads SAVISQKPSRDICQRGTSLTIQCQVDSQVTMMFWYRQQPGQSLTLIATANQGSEATYESGFVIDKFPISRPNLTFSTLTVSNMSPEDSSIYLCSVASLGWTDNYTFGSGTRLTVV.

The chain is built from TRBV4-1 and TRBJ2-7, with 9 bases identical to TRBD2. J was trimmed by 0 bases and V by 4 bases; bases with no gene match: 13. Germline-derived CDR1 and CDR2 are MGHRA and YSYEKL. This CDR3 has 18 residues. The CDR3 loop is CASSPQLVVSGSSYEQYF. The CDR3 DNA is TGCGCCAGCAGCCCCCAATTAGTTGTTAGCGGGAGCTCCTACGAGCAGTACTTC.

The chain has TRBV6-1 and TRBJ1-5; D call uncertain. The CDR3 extends over 15 amino acids. The V end lost 2 bases, the J end lost 7 bases, and 15 bases lay between the germline ends. CDR1 MNHNS and CDR2 SASEGT come from the germline V gene. Here the CDR3 reads CASSEIGGSVQPQHF. In nucleotides, the CDR3 is TGTGCCAGCAGTGAAATCGGCGGGTCGGTCCAGCCCCAGCATTTT.

The chain joins TRBV27 to TRBJ1-5; D is unclear. The length of the CDR3 is 13 residues. Trimming stripped 7 bases from V and 3 bases from J, with 10 bases between. CDR1 MNHEY and CDR2 SMNVEV come from the germline V gene (reference sequence). The CDR3, as DNA: TGTGCCAGCAAGTCGCAGGACAATCAGCCCCAGCATTTT. Translated: CASKSQDNQPQHF.

This sequence joins TRBV27 and TRBJ1-2; tentative D call: TRBD1 (6 bases). V was cut by 5 bases and J by 7 bases, with 20 bases left in between. The CDR3 contains 15 residues. The germline gives CDR1 MNHEY, CDR2 SMNVEV (reference sequence). As DNA, the CDR3 is TGTGCCAGCAGTCCACACCCTAACAGGGTGGGTGGCTACACCTTC. Its protein product is CASSPHPNRVGGYTF.

V and J are TRBV19 and TRBJ1-2; D possibly corresponds to TRBD1 (5 bases). V was cut by 8 bases and J by 5 bases, with 12 bases left in between. The germline V gene encodes CDR1 LNHDA and CDR2 SQIVND (reference sequence). The CDR3 runs 12 residues. This chain's CDR3 is CASGGRAYGYTF. The CDR3 DNA follows: TGTGCCAGTGGGGGGAGAGCTTATGGCTACACCTTC.

This chain uses TRBV9 with TRBJ1-1, with 8 positions matching TRBD1. V was pared by 4 bases and J by 1 base, with 6 bases of the junction left unmatched. The CDR3 length is 15 residues. Germline V lookup: CDR1 SGDLS, CDR2 YYNGEE. CDR3 sequence: CASSPRTGPNTEAFF. In DNA form, the CDR3 reads TGTGCCAGCAGCCCCAGGACAGGGCCGAACACTGAAGCTTTCTTT.

This clone was counted a single time. In DNA, the CDR3 is TGTGCCAGTAGCAATACCGTCCAGGCAGGGGTTGCTCGAGGCCCCAATCAGCCCCAGCATTTT. Translated, it gives CASSNTVQAGVARGPNQPQHF. The chain couples TRBV19 to TRBJ1-5; perhaps TRBD1 as D (6 bases). Trimming took 6 bases from V and 3 from J, leaving 33 bases between them. Looked up from germline, CDR1 is LNHDA and CDR2 is SQIVND (reference sequence). CDR3 length: 21 amino acids.

The genes are TRBV2 and TRBJ2-7; 9 nucleotides align to TRBD1. V shed 1 base, J shed 5 bases, and the junction held 6 bases outside the gene matches. The CDR3 covers 15 residues. Per germline, CDR1 SNHLY and CDR2 FYNNEI. Here the CDR3 DNA reads TGTGCCAGCAGTGAAGACACAGGGGGCATTCACGAGCAGTACTTC. This encodes CASSEDTGGIHEQYF. The whole variable domain, remainder taken from reference TRBV2 and TRBJ2-7, is EPEVTQTPSHQVTQMGQEVILRCVPISNHLYFYWYRQILGQKVEFLVSFYNNEISEKSEIFDDQFSVERPDGSNFTLKIRSTKLEDSAMYFCASSEDTGGIHEQYFGPGTRLTVT.

The DNA of the CDR3 is TGTGCCAGTAGTATTTCTTTGACAGGTCTGGGCTACACCTTC. It translates to CASSISLTGLGYTF. V and J are TRBV19 and TRBJ1-2; possibly TRBD1 for D (6 bases). The germline gives CDR1 LNHDA, CDR2 SQIVND (reference sequence). The CDR3 has 14 amino acids. Trimming took 3 bases from V and 8 from J, leaving 16 bases between them.

The chain carries TRBV30 and TRBJ1-2, with D maybe TRBD1 (6 bases). V was clipped by 0 bases and J by 3 bases, with 11 bases between them. Germline V gene lookup returns CDR1 GTSNPN and CDR2 SVGIG (reference sequence). The CDR3 is 14 amino acids. The CDR3 region has the DNA TGTGCCTGGAGTGTAATGCAGGGGTACTATGGCTACACCTTC. Residues: CAWSVMQGYYGYTF.

V and J are TRBV5-8 and TRBJ2-5; perhaps TRBD2 as D (5 bases). This CDR3 is 13 amino acids long. The germline V gene has CDR1 SGHTS and CDR2 YDEGEE. Trimming took off 7 bases at V and 5 bases at J, with 15 bases between the two ends. CDR3: CASARTRGETQYF. The CDR3 nucleotides are TGTGCCAGCGCGCGAACCCGCGGGGAGACCCAGTACTTC. The full variable domain, completed using reference TRBV5-8 and TRBJ2-5, is EAGVTQSPTHLIKTRGQQATLRCSPISGHTSVYWYQQALGLGLQFLLWYDEGEERNRGNFPPRFSGRQFPNYSSELNVNALELEDSALYLCASARTRGETQYFGPGTRLLVL.

The rearrangement joins TRBV6-5 to TRBJ2-1; D may be TRBD2 (7 bases). With 0 bases removed from V and 8 bases from J, the gap between germline ends came to 14 bases. CDR3 length equals 15 residues. Germline CDR1 is MNHEY and CDR2 is SVGAGI. CDR3 residues: CASSYSGGALDEQFF. The CDR3 coding sequence is TGTGCCAGCAGTTACTCGGGGGGGGCCCTCGATGAGCAGTTCTTC.

The chain carries TRBV5-1 and TRBJ1-2; D may be TRBD1 (5 bases). V was trimmed by 1 base and J by 4 bases, leaving 17 bases between them. Germline values: CDR1 SGHRS, CDR2 YFSETQ. The CDR3 runs to 16 residues. CDR3 protein: CASSLTIDGGVYGYTF. The CDR3 coding sequence is TGCGCCAGCAGCTTGACCATCGACGGGGGGGTCTATGGCTACACCTTC.

The genes are TRBV5-6 and TRBJ2-1; TRBD2 is a possible D gene (6 bases). Deletions cut 1 base from V and 5 bases from J, with 16 bases between. CDR1 is SGHDT, CDR2 YYEEEE, per germline. CDR3 length: 16 amino acids. CDR3 region: CASSLTGTPNNNEQFF. In DNA, the CDR3 is TGTGCCAGCAGCTTGACCGGGACTCCTAATAACAATGAGCAGTTCTTC. Based on the CDR3 plus reference TRBV5-6 and TRBJ2-1, the full variable domain is DAGVTQSPTHLIKTRGQQVTLRCSPKSGHDTVSWYQQALGQGPQFIFQYYEEEERQRGNFPDRFSGHQFPNYSSELNVNALLLGDSALYLCASSLTGTPNNNEQFFGPGTRLTVL.

V and J are TRBV10-3 and TRBJ2-7; 9 bases match TRBD1. This CDR3 has 16 amino acids. V gave up 4 bases and J gave up 4 bases; unmatched junction bases: 11. Germline loops: CDR1 ENHRY, CDR2 SYGVKD. The CDR3 here is CAISGPGQGNRYEQYF. The CDR3 nucleotides are TGTGCCATCAGTGGCCCGGGACAGGGTAATAGGTACGAGCAGTACTTC.

The rearrangement uses TRBV7-9 and TRBJ1-3; no firm D call. Trimming removed 5 bases at V and 8 bases at J, with 13 bases between. The CDR3 length is 13 residues. From germline, CDR1 is SEHNR and CDR2 FQNEAQ (reference sequence). The CDR3 here is CASSPTEGHTIYF. CDR3 DNA: TGTGCCAGCAGCCCTACCGAGGGCCACACCATATATTTT.

The V call is TRBV5-1, the J call TRBJ2-3, with TRBD1 identical over 8 bases. V was pared by 3 bases and J by 5 bases, with 5 bases of the junction left unmatched. Germline-derived CDR1 and CDR2 are SGHRS and YFSETQ. The CDR3 loop spans 14 amino acids. The CDR3 loop is CASSYGQGGDTQYF. CDR3 nucleotide sequence: TGCGCCAGCAGCTACGGACAGGGAGGAGATACGCAGTATTTT.

The genes are TRBV5-1 and TRBJ2-1; the D is unclear. The CDR3 spans 14 residues. The V end lost 5 bases, the J end lost 5 bases, and 14 bases lay between the germline ends. Germline CDR1 SGHRS, CDR2 YFSETQ. CDR3 DNA sequence: TGCGCCAGCAGTTCAGGTACGGCCCACAATGAGCAGTTCTTC. Translating gives CASSSGTAHNEQFF.

V usage is TRBV24-1 and J usage is TRBJ2-7; 8 bases line up with TRBD2. The germline V gene has CDR1 KGHDR and CDR2 SFDVKD. The CDR3 is made up of 19 amino acids. V shed 7 bases and J 4 bases; nucleotides not matched to a gene: 23. The CDR3 nucleotides are TGTGCCACCAGGAGGGGGACCGGAGGGCCGGGAGGGCGGTGGTACGAGCAGTACTTC. Protein sequence: CATRRGTGGPGGRWYEQYF.

The chain employs TRBV7-9 and TRBJ1-2; 9 bases align to TRBD1. Germline V gene data show CDR1 as SEHNR and CDR2 as FQNEAQ (reference sequence). The trim removed 4 bases at V and 7 bases at J, leaving 7 bases unmatched. The CDR3 runs 14 residues. The DNA of the CDR3 is TGTGCCAGCAGCTCGGGACAGGGCCGCCTTGGCTACACCTTC. This encodes CASSSGQGRLGYTF.

This clone was observed a single time. The chain employs TRBV7-6 and TRBJ2-7, with 9 bases matching TRBD1. Looked up from germline, CDR1 is SGHVS and CDR2 is FNYEAQ. J gave up 3 bases and V 5 bases, and 5 bases lay outside the gene matches. The CDR3 spans 14 residues. Here the CDR3 DNA reads TGTGCCAGCAGCCAGGGACAGGGAATCTACGAGCAGTACTTC. Encoded protein: CASSQGQGIYEQYF.

This chain uses TRBV6-5 with TRBJ2-6; D not certain. V lost 2 bases, J lost 4 bases, and 9 bases lay in between. This CDR3 is built from 15 residues. CDR1 is MNHEY and CDR2 is SVGAGI in the germline V gene. Here the CDR3 reads CASSYRVMGANVLTF. The CDR3 DNA sequence: TGTGCCAGCAGTTACCGGGTGATGGGGGCCAACGTCCTGACTTTC.

The chain links TRBV19 to TRBJ2-1, with D tentatively TRBD2 (7 bases). The V gene's germline CDR1 is LNHDA and CDR2 SQIVND (reference sequence). Trimming took off 6 bases at V and 5 bases at J, with 20 bases between the two ends. The CDR3 is made up of 16 amino acids. The CDR3 protein is CASRRGHREAHNEQFF. The CDR3 DNA is TGTGCCAGTAGGCGGGGGCACAGGGAAGCCCACAATGAGCAGTTCTTC. Supplemented by reference TRBV19 and TRBJ2-1, the full variable domain reads DGGITQSPKYLFRKEGQNVTLSCEQNLNHDAMYWYRQDPGQGLRLIYYSQIVNDFQKGDIAEGYSVSREKKESFPLTVTSAQKNPTAFYLCASRRGHREAHNEQFFGPGTRLTVL.

For this clone: Other DNA sequences from this sample encode an identical CDR3 as well. The CDR3 bases are TGTGCCAGTAGTATGGGCCAGGGTAATGAAAAACTGTTTTTT. Translated: CASSMGQGNEKLFF. The V call is TRBV19, the J call TRBJ1-4; weak D call: TRBD1 (5 bases). The CDR3 is 14 residues long. V was trimmed by 3 bases and J by 4 bases, leaving 9 bases between them. Germline CDR1 and CDR2: LNHDA and SQIVND (reference sequence).

The genes are TRBV7-3 and TRBJ1-1; 8 bases are a match to TRBD1. CDR1 SGHTA and CDR2 FQGTGA come from the germline V gene. This CDR3 has 15 residues. J gave up 2 bases and V 5 bases, and 7 bases lay outside the gene matches. DNA of the CDR3: TGTGCCAGCAGCCCGATAGGACAGGGAAACACTGAAGCTTTCTTT. Encoded protein: CASSPIGQGNTEAFF.

The chain employs TRBV9 and TRBJ1-6, with 7 bases lining up with TRBD1. CDR1 and CDR2 from the germline V gene are SGDLS and YYNGEE. J was trimmed by 9 bases and V by 3 bases; bases with no gene match: 6. This CDR3 has 14 amino acids. This CDR3 reads CASSEGTDGSPLHF. The DNA for the CDR3 is TGTGCCAGCAGCGAGGGGACAGATGGTTCACCCCTCCACTTT.